These T cell receptor beta chains were read from a single sample in a study. Data came from immunoSEQ multiplex PCR; TCRdb stores just in-frame clones and leaves some out. Of approximately 53,000 clones listed, over 85% are singletons. Material for sequencing was PBMCs. The source of these receptors is a middle-aged man with rheumatoid arthritis. Both conserved end residues are part of each CDR3. Fields, in order: clone size, V gene, J gene, D gene, CDR3 protein, CDR3 DNA. A D gene is named only where the DNA matches it firmly. Some rows mark clone size as missing; the rest say once, few, many or name a class of expanded clone.

clone size: once; V gene: TRBV19; J gene: TRBJ1-1; D gene: TRBD1; CDR3 protein: CASSQTGGRTEAFF; CDR3 DNA: TGTGCCAGTAGCCAAACAGGGGGCCGGACTGAAGCTTTCTTT
clone size: .; V gene: TRBV18; J gene: TRBJ1-1; D gene: .; CDR3 protein: CASSPGLTEAFF; CDR3 DNA: TGTGCCAGCTCACCAGGGCTCACTGAAGCTTTCTTT
clone size: .; V gene: TRBV28; J gene: TRBJ1-5; D gene: .; CDR3 protein: CASSLLGQGVQPQHF; CDR3 DNA: TGTGCCAGCAGTTTATTAGGGCAGGGTGTTCAGCCCCAGCATTTT
clone size: once; V gene: TRBV7-6; J gene: TRBJ1-5; D gene: .; CDR3 protein: CASSPHQADYSNQPQHF; CDR3 DNA: TGTGCCAGCAGCCCCCACCAGGCGGATTATAGCAATCAGCCCCAGCATTTT
clone size: .; V gene: TRBV12-3/TRBV12-4; J gene: TRBJ2-7; D gene: .; CDR3 protein: CASSLQGPYEQYF; CDR3 DNA: TGTGCCAGCAGTCTACAGGGTCCCTACGAGCAGTACTTC
clone size: .; V gene: TRBV2; J gene: TRBJ1-4; D gene: .; CDR3 protein: CASSATSPRTNEKLFF; CDR3 DNA: TGTGCCAGCAGCGCTACCTCTCCCCGAACTAATGAAAAACTGTTTTTT
clone size: .; V gene: TRBV7-2; J gene: TRBJ1-2; D gene: TRBD1; CDR3 protein: CASSLVGDRGERGGYTF; CDR3 DNA: TGTGCCAGCAGCTTAGTAGGGGACAGGGGGGAAAGGGGTGGCTACACCTTC
clone size: .; V gene: TRBV10-2; J gene: TRBJ1-1; D gene: TRBD1; CDR3 protein: CASTGQGIGAFF; CDR3 DNA: TGCGCCAGCACCGGACAGGGGATAGGTGCTTTCTTT
clone size: once; V gene: TRBV6-2/TRBV6-3; J gene: TRBJ2-5; D gene: TRBD2; CDR3 protein: CASSRPTSGSETQYF; CDR3 DNA: TGTGCCAGCAGTCGCCCGACTAGCGGGAGTGAGACCCAGTACTTC
clone size: .; V gene: TRBV20-1; J gene: TRBJ2-7; D gene: .; CDR3 protein: CSAKQGYEQYF; CDR3 DNA: TGCAGTGCTAAACAGGGTTACGAGCAGTACTTC
clone size: .; V gene: TRBV7-9; J gene: TRBJ2-1; D gene: TRBD1; CDR3 protein: CASSLPRTGDNNEQFF; CDR3 DNA: TGTGCCAGCAGCTTACCGCGGACAGGAGATAACAATGAGCAGTTCTTC
clone size: few; V gene: TRBV5-1; J gene: TRBJ1-1; D gene: .; CDR3 protein: CASSKKGPGSGTEAFF; CDR3 DNA: TGCGCCAGCAGCAAGAAGGGGCCAGGGTCGGGCACTGAAGCTTTCTTT
clone size: .; V gene: TRBV5-1; J gene: TRBJ1-5; D gene: .; CDR3 protein: CASSLDLGQPQHF; CDR3 DNA: TGCGCCAGCAGCTTGGATCTCGGTCAGCCCCAGCATTTT
clone size: .; V gene: TRBV7-3; J gene: TRBJ2-5; D gene: TRBD2; CDR3 protein: CASSLMGLAGEETQYF; CDR3 DNA: TGTGCCAGCAGCTTAATGGGACTAGCGGGAGAAGAGACCCAGTACTTC
clone size: .; V gene: TRBV4-1; J gene: TRBJ1-2; D gene: TRBD1; CDR3 protein: CASSQEETGGTYGYTF; CDR3 DNA: TGCGCCAGCAGCCAAGAAGAGACAGGGGGTACCTATGGCTACACCTTC
clone size: .; V gene: TRBV25-1; J gene: TRBJ1-4; D gene: .; CDR3 protein: CASSESTGRKLFF; CDR3 DNA: TGTGCCAGCAGTGAATCAACAGGGAGGAAACTGTTTTTT
clone size: .; V gene: TRBV25-1; J gene: TRBJ1-2; D gene: TRBD1; CDR3 protein: CASSEAIQGRYGYTF; CDR3 DNA: TGTGCCAGCAGTGAGGCCATACAGGGGCGCTATGGCTACACCTTC
clone size: .; V gene: TRBV5-6; J gene: TRBJ2-6; D gene: .; CDR3 protein: CASSFGSGANVLTF; CDR3 DNA: TGTGCCAGCAGCTTCGGGTCTGGGGCCAACGTCCTGACTTTC
clone size: .; V gene: TRBV5-1; J gene: TRBJ2-5; D gene: .; CDR3 protein: CASSLGDFGGTQYF; CDR3 DNA: TGCGCCAGCAGCTTGGGGGACTTTGGGGGGACCCAGTACTTC
clone size: .; V gene: TRBV19; J gene: TRBJ1-2; D gene: .; CDR3 protein: CASTELLGADYYGYTF; CDR3 DNA: TGTGCCAGTACCGAGCTACTAGGGGCCGATTACTATGGCTACACCTTC
clone size: .; V gene: TRBV19; J gene: TRBJ1-5; D gene: TRBD1; CDR3 protein: CASSGTGNQPQHF; CDR3 DNA: TGTGCCAGTAGTGGGACAGGCAATCAGCCCCAGCATTTT
clone size: .; V gene: TRBV30; J gene: TRBJ2-6; D gene: TRBD2; CDR3 protein: CAWSPAGGSGANVLTF; CDR3 DNA: TGTGCCTGGAGCCCGGCGGGGGGCTCTGGGGCCAACGTCCTGACTTTC
clone size: once; V gene: TRBV6-5; J gene: TRBJ1-1; D gene: .; CDR3 protein: CASSYSRVEAFF; CDR3 DNA: TGTGCCAGCAGTTACTCAAGAGTTGAAGCTTTCTTT
clone size: few; V gene: TRBV30; J gene: TRBJ1-1; D gene: .; CDR3 protein: CAWSVEYTEAFF; CDR3 DNA: TGTGCCTGGAGTGTAGAGTACACTGAAGCTTTCTTT
clone size: .; V gene: TRBV30; J gene: TRBJ2-1; D gene: .; CDR3 protein: CAWSLALEQFF; CDR3 DNA: TGTGCCTGGAGCCTCGCGCTTGAGCAGTTCTTC
clone size: .; V gene: TRBV10-3; J gene: TRBJ2-1; D gene: TRBD2; CDR3 protein: CAISDTSGRADFLEQFF; CDR3 DNA: TGTGCCATCAGTGACACTAGCGGGAGGGCCGATTTTTTGGAGCAGTTCTTC
clone size: once; V gene: TRBV29-1; J gene: TRBJ2-7; D gene: .; CDR3 protein: CSVEPGGGVHEQYF; CDR3 DNA: TGCAGCGTTGAACCTGGGGGAGGCGTCCACGAGCAGTACTTC
clone size: .; V gene: TRBV6-5; J gene: TRBJ1-1; D gene: .; CDR3 protein: CASSYSRVRTEAFF; CDR3 DNA: TGTGCCAGCAGTTACTCCAGGGTTCGCACTGAAGCTTTCTTT
clone size: .; V gene: TRBV2; J gene: TRBJ1-3; D gene: .; CDR3 protein: CASSDNNLGTTNTIYF; CDR3 DNA: TGTGCCAGCAGTGATAACAACTTAGGAACCACAAACACCATATATTTT
clone size: once; V gene: TRBV7-2; J gene: TRBJ2-1; D gene: .; CDR3 protein: CASSPGPQYEQFF; CDR3 DNA: TGTGCCAGCAGCCCAGGTCCCCAGTATGAGCAGTTCTTC
clone size: .; V gene: TRBV5-4; J gene: TRBJ2-2; D gene: TRBD1; CDR3 protein: CASSSQQGPNTGELFF; CDR3 DNA: TGTGCCAGCAGCTCCCAACAGGGGCCCAACACCGGGGAGCTGTTTTTT
clone size: .; V gene: TRBV5-1; J gene: TRBJ1-5; D gene: .; CDR3 protein: CASSQGDPNQPQHF; CDR3 DNA: TGCGCCAGCAGCCAAGGGGACCCGAATCAGCCCCAGCATTTT